This TCR beta chain was sequenced for a study of T cell responses to AZD1222 COVID-19 vaccine. Whole-study findings and limits: Clonal diversity was possibly underestimated; the donors were predominantly white British and more often female. In the spike-specific TCR repertoire, nearly half reportedly target unmutated variant regions. The CD4 TCRs associated with vaccination extended across spike and predominated at 160-218 and 743-854.

The method was immunoSEQ multiplex PCR; TCRdb's version includes in-frame clones alone and lacks a portion of them. The data show 100,000 to 150,000 clones, about 88% seen once. As for this clone: Its antigen is currently unknown.

Trimming stripped 0 bases from V and 2 bases from J, with 19 bases between. In germline, CDR1 is SGDLS, CDR2 YYNGEE. This CDR3 has 18 residues. The sequencing here drew on peripheral blood, taken on day 0 of AZD1222 vaccination. The sequence derives from an adult in good health. The rearrangement uses TRBV9 and TRBJ2-3; weak D call: TRBD2 (7 bases). The CDR3 spells CASSVGRERGGPTDTQYF. Here the CDR3 DNA reads TGTGCCAGCAGCGTAGGCAGGGAGAGGGGGGGGCCCACAGATACGCAGTATTTT.